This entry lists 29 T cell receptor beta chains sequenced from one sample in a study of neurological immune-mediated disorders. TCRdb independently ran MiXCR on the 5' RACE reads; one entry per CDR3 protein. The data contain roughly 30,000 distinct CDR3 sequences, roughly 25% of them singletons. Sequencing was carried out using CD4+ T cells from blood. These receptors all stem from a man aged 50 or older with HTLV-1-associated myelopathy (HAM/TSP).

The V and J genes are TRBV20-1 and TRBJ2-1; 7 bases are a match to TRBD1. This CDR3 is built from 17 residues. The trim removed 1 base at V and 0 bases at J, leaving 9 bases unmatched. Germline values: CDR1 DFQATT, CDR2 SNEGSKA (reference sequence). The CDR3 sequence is CSARVIDRESSYNEQFF. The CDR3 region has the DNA TGCAGTGCTAGAGTAATTGACAGGGAGAGCTCCTACAATGAGCAGTTCTTC.

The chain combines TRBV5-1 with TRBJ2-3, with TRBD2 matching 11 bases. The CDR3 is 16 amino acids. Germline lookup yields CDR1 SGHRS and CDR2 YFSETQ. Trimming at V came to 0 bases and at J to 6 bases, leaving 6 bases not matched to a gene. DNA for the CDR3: TGCGCCAGCAGCTTGGCCCCTAGCGGGGGGTCGGATACGCAGTATTTT. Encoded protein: CASSLAPSGGSDTQYF.

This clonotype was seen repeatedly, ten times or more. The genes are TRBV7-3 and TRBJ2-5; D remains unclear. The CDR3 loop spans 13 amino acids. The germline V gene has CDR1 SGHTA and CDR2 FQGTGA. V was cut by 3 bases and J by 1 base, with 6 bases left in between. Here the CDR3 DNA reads TGTGCCAGCAGCTTCGGAAGCCAAGAGACCCAGTACTTC. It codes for CASSFGSQETQYF. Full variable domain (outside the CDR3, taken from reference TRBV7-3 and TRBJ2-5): GAGVSQTPSNKVTEKGKYVELRCDPISGHTALYWYRQSLGQGPEFLIYFQGTGAADDSGLPNDRFFAVRPEGSVSTLKIQRTERGDSAVYLCASSFGSQETQYFGPGTRLLVL.

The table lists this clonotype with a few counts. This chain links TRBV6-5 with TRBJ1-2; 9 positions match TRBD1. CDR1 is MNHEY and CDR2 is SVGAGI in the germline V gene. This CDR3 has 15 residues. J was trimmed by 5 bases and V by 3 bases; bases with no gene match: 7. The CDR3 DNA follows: TGTGCCAGCAGTTATGCGGGACAGGGAGGTTATGGCTACACCTTC. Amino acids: CASSYAGQGGYGYTF.

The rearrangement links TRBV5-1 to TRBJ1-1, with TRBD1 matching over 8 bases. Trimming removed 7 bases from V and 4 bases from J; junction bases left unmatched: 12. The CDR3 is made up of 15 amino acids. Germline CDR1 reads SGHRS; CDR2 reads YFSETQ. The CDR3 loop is CASFRTGRGTTEAFF. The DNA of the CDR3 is TGCGCCAGCTTTCGGACAGGGCGAGGAACCACTGAAGCTTTCTTT. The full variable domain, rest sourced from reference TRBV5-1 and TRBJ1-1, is KAGVTQTPRYLIKTRGQQVTLSCSPISGHRSVSWYQQTPGQGLQFLFEYFSETQRNKGNFPGRFSGRQFSNSRSEMNVSTLELGDSALYLCASFRTGRGTTEAFFGQGTRLTVV.

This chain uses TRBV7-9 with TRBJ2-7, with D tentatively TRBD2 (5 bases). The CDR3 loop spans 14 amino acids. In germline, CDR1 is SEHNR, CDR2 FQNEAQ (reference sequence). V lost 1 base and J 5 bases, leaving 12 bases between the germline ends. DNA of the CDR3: TGTGCCAGCAGCTTAGTGACGGGGTACAACGAGCAGTACTTC. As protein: CASSLVTGYNEQYF.

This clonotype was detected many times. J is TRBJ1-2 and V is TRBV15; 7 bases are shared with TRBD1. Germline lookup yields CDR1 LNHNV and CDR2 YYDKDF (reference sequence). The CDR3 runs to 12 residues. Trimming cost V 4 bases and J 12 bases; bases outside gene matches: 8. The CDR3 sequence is CATSKTGSPHTF. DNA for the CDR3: TGTGCCACCAGCAAGACAGGGAGTCCCCACACCTTC. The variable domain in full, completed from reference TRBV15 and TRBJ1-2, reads DAMVIQNPRYQVTQFGKPVTLSCSQTLNHNVMYWYQQKSSQAPKLLFHYYDKDFNNEADTPDNFQSRRPNTSFCFLDIRSPGLGDTAMYLCATSKTGSPHTFGSGTRLTVV.

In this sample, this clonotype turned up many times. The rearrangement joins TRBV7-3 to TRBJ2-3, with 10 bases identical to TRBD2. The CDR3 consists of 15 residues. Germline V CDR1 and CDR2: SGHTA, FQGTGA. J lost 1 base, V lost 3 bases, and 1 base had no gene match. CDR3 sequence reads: CASSFGTSGTDTQYF. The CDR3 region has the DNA TGTGCCAGCAGCTTCGGGACTAGCGGCACAGATACGCAGTATTTT.

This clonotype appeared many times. The CDR3 DNA reads as TGCGCCAGCAGCCAAGCCGCGACTAGCGGGAGGGCCTCAGGCGAGCAGTACTTC. Translation gives CASSQAATSGRASGEQYF. V is TRBV4-1 and J is TRBJ2-7; 14 nucleotides align to TRBD2. The CDR3 loop spans 18 amino acids. V shed 1 base, J shed 6 bases, and the junction held 11 bases outside the gene matches. Germline V lookup: CDR1 MGHRA, CDR2 YSYEKL.

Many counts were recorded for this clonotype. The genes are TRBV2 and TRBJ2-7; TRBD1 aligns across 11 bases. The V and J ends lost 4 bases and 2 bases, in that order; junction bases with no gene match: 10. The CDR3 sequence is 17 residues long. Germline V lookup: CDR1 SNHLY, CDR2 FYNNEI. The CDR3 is CASSGPAGTGGAYEQYF. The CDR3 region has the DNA TGTGCCAGCAGTGGACCTGCCGGGACAGGGGGGGCCTACGAGCAGTACTTC.

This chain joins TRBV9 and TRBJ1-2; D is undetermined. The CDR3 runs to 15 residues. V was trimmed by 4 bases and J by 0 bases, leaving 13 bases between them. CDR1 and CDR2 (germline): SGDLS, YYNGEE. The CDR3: CASSPHHETNYGYTF. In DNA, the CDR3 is TGTGCCAGCAGCCCACACCATGAGACTAACTATGGCTACACCTTC.

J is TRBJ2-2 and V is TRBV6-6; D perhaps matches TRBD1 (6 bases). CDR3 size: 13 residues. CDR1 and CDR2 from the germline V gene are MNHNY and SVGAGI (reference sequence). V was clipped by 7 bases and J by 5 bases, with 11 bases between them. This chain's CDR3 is CASNIRGTGELFF. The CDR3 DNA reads TGTGCCAGCAATATAAGGGGGACCGGGGAGCTGTTTTTT.

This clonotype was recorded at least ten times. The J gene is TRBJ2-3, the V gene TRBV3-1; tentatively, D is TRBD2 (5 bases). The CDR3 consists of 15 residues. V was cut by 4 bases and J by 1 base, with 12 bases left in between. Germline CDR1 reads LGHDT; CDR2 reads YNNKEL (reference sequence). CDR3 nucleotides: TGTGCCAGCAGCCTGAGGGAGCTTGGCACAGATACGCAGTATTTT. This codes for CASSLRELGTDTQYF.

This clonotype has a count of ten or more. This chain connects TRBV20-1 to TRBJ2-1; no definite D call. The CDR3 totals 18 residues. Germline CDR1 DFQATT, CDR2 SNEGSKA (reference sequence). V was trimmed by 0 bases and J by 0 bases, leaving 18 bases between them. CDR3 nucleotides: TGCAGTGCTAGAGATCCCCTTTACCCTAGAAGCTCCTACAATGAGCAGTTCTTC. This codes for CSARDPLYPRSSYNEQFF.

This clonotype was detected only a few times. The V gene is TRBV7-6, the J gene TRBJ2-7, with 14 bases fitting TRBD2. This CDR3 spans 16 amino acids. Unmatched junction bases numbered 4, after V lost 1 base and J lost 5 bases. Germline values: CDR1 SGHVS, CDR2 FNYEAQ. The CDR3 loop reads CASSLVGTSGSHEQYF. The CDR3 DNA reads TGTGCCAGCAGCTTAGTAGGGACTAGCGGGAGCCACGAGCAGTACTTC. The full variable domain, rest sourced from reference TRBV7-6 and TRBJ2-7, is GAGVSQSPRYKVTKRGQDVALRCDPISGHVSLYWYRQALGQGPEFLTYFNYEAQQDKSGLPNDRFSAERPEGSISTLTIQRTEQRDSAMYRCASSLVGTSGSHEQYFGPGTRLTVT.

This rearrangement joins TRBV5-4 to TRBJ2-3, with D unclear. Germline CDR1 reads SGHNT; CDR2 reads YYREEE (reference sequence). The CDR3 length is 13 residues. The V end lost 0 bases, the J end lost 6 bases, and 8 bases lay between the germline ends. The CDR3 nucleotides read TGTGCCAGCAGCTTGGCCGAGTCGGATACGCAGTATTTT. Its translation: CASSLAESDTQYF.

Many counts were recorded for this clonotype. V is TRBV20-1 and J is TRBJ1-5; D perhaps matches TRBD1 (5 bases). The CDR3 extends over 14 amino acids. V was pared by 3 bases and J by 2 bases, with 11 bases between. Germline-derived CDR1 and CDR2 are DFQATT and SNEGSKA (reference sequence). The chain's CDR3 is CSARGGRGNQPQHF. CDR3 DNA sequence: TGCAGTGCTAGGGGGGGTAGAGGCAATCAGCCCCAGCATTTT.

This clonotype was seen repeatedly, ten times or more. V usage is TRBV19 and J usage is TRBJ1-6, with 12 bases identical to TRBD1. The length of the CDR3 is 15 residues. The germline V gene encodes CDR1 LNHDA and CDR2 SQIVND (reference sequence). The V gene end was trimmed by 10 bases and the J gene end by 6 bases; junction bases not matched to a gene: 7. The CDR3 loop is CATRDRGQSNSPLHF. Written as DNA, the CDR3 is TGTGCCACCCGGGACAGGGGGCAATCTAATTCACCCCTCCACTTT.

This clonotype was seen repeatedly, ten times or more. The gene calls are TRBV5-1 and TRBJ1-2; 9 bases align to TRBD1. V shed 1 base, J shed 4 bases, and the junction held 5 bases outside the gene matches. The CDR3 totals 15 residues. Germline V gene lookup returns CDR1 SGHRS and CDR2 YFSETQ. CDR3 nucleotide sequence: TGCGCCAGCAGCTTGTCACAGGGGGCCGGCTATGGCTACACCTTC. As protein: CASSLSQGAGYGYTF.

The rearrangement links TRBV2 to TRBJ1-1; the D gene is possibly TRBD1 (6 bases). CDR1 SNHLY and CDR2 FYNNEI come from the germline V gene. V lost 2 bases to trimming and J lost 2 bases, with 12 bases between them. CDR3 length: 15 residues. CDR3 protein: CASSERSGVNTEAFF. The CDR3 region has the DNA TGTGCCAGCAGTGAAAGGTCAGGGGTTAACACTGAAGCTTTCTTT.

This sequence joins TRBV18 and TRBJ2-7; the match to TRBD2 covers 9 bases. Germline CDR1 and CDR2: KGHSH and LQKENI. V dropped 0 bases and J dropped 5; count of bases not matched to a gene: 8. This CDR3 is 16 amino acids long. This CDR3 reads CASSPPSAGGTHEQYF. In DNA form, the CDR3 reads TGTGCCAGCTCACCACCGTCAGCGGGAGGTACCCACGAGCAGTACTTC.

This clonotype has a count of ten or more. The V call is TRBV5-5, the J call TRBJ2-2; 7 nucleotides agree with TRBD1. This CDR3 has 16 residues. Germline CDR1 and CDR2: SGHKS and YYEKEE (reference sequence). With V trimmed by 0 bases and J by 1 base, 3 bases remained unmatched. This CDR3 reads CASSLEGGRNTGELFF. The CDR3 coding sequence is TGTGCCAGCAGCTTGGAAGGGGGCAGGAACACCGGGGAGCTGTTTTTT.

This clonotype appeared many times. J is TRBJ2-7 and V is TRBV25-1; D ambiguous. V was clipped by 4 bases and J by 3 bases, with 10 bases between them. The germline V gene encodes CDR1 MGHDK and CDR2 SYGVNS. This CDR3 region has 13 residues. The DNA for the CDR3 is TGTGCCAGCAGTGGAGACACATACTACGAGCAGTACTTC. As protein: CASSGDTYYEQYF.

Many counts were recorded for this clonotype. The CDR3 DNA is TGTGCCAGCAGCCAGGAGACACGCCAGAACTCTGGAAACACCATATATTTT. This encodes CASSQETRQNSGNTIYF. This chain joins TRBV4-2 and TRBJ1-3; D call uncertain. CDR1 LGHNA and CDR2 YNFKEQ come from the germline V gene. The CDR3 length is 17 residues. V gave up 3 bases and J gave up 0 bases, with 15 bases separating them.

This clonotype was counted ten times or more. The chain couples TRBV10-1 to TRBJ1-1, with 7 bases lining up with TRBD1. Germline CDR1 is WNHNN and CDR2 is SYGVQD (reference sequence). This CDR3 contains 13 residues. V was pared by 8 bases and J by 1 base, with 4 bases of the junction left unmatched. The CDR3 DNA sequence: TGCGCCAGCGCTGGACAGGCGAACACTGAAGCTTTCTTT. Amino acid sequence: CASAGQANTEAFF.

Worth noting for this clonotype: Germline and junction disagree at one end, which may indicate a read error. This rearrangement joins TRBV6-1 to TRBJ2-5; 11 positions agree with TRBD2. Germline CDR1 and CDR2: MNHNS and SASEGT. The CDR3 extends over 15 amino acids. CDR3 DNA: TGTGCCAGCAAGCTAGCGGGGGGAATCCAAGAGATCCAGTACTTC. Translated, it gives CASKLAGGIQEIQYF.

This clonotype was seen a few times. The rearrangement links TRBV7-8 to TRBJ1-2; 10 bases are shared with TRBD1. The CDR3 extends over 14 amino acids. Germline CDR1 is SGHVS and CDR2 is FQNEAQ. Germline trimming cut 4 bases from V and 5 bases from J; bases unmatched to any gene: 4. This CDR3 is CASSSSGQGYGYTF. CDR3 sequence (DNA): TGTGCCAGCAGCTCCTCGGGACAGGGGTATGGCTACACCTTC.

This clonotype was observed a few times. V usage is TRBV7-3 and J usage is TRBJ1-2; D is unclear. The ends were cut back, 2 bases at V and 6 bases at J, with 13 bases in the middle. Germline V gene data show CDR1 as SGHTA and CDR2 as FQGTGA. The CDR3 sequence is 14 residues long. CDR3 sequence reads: CASSLGPNSDGYTF. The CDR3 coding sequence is TGTGCCAGCAGCTTAGGTCCGAACAGCGATGGCTACACCTTC.

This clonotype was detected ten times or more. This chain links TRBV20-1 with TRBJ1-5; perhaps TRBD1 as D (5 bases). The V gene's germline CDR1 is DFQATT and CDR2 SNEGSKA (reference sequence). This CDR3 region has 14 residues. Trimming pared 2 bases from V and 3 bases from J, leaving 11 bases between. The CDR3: CSARSGGDNQPQHF. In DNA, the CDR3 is TGCAGTGCTAGAAGCGGGGGAGACAATCAGCCCCAGCATTTT.